The 28 T cell receptor beta chains listed next were all sequenced from one sample in a study of T cells in Graves' hyperthyroidism and ophthalmopathy. TCR beta CDR3 regions were amplified from RNA. A set of HTBI primers served as the primers for a first-round RT-PCR of the TCR CDR3. TCRdb re-derived calls from the multiplex PCR reads in MiXCR, one entry per CDR3 protein. The sample consists of fewer than 650,000 distinct CDR3 sequences, over 45% of them appearing once. The material sequenced was peripheral blood or thyroid tissue (not recorded which). Receptor source: an adult woman with Graves' disease, either hyperthyroidism or ophthalmopathy (not recorded which).

The gene calls are TRBV20-1 and TRBJ2-7; TRBD1 aligns across 7 bases. The germline gives CDR1 DFQATT, CDR2 SNEGSKA (reference sequence). The CDR3 spans 14 residues. V was pared by 3 bases and J by 0 bases, with 5 bases of the junction left unmatched. CDR3 in DNA: TGCAGTGCTAGGACCCGGGACAGCTCCTACGAGCAGTACTTC. Encoded protein: CSARTRDSSYEQYF.

This sequence joins TRBV7-9 and TRBJ1-5; possibly TRBD1 for D (5 bases). The CDR3 is made up of 16 amino acids. Trimming took off 5 bases at V and 4 bases at J, with 18 bases between the two ends. Germline lookup yields CDR1 SEHNR and CDR2 FQNEAQ (reference sequence). CDR3: CASSPPSGQGNQPQHF. The CDR3 DNA follows: TGTGCCAGCAGCCCCCCTTCGGGTCAGGGAAATCAGCCCCAGCATTTT.

On this clonotype itself: The limits of the CDR3 on the DNA are not certain, so only TCRdb's listed CDR3 is given. The J gene is TRBJ1-1, the V gene TRBV7-9; the table names TRBD1, a call not compared with the DNA. The CDR3 length equals 14 residues, ends included. CDR1 SEHNR and CDR2 FQNEAQ come from the germline V gene (reference sequence). CDR3 protein: CASSFGQGNSEPFF.

The chain carries TRBV29-1 and TRBJ2-7; 7 bases match TRBD2. Losses at the gene ends were 7 bases for V and 3 bases for J; bases not matched to a gene: 6. This CDR3 has 12 residues. Germline values: CDR1 SQVTM, CDR2 ANQGSEA. This CDR3 is CSAGDYLYEQYF. The CDR3 DNA reads TGCAGCGCCGGGGACTATCTCTACGAGCAGTACTTC.

This clonotype was recorded at least ten times. This chain links TRBV14 with TRBJ1-2, with D uncertain. Germline CDR1 and CDR2: SGHDN and FVKESK. V lost 2 bases and J lost 7, with 14 bases in between. The length of the CDR3 is 14 residues. CDR3 nucleotides: TGTGCCAGCAGCCAAATATCGCGGGGTGGTGGCTACACCTTC. It yields the protein CASSQISRGGGYTF.

This clonotype was detected ten times or more. The junction differs from germline at one of its ends, possibly a read error. This chain joins TRBV29-1 and TRBJ1-4, with 7 bases fitting TRBD1. Germline CDR1 and CDR2: SQVTM and ANQGSEA. The CDR3 has 13 amino acids. This CDR3 is CSVQEGAGEKLFF. CDR3 DNA sequence: TGCAGCGTTCAAGAGGGGGCCGGGGAAAAACTGTTTTTT.

There are many counts of this clonotype. The chain combines TRBV7-2 with TRBJ2-5; D remains ambiguous. CDR1 is SGHTA and CDR2 is FQGNSA in the germline V gene. This CDR3 comprises 12 residues. V was cut by 5 bases and J by 7 bases, with 11 bases left in between. The chain's CDR3 is CASSLTYGTQYF. The CDR3 DNA reads TGTGCCAGCAGCCTCACTTATGGGACCCAGTACTTC.

On this clonotype itself: Germline is not matched at one junction end, which may reflect a read error. V gene TRBV25-1 combines with J gene TRBJ2-2; D perhaps matches TRBD2 (6 bases). The V gene's germline CDR1 is MGHDK and CDR2 SYGVNS. This CDR3 has 14 residues. Written as DNA, the CDR3 is TGTGCCAGCAGTGAATGGAGGGTTGCCGGGGAGCTGGTTTTT. Protein sequence: CASSEWRVAGELVF.

This clonotype was seen a handful of times. The chain carries TRBV29-1 and TRBJ2-5; no firm D call. The CDR3 covers 12 residues. Trimming removed 6 bases from V and 1 base from J, with 9 bases in between. The germline V gene encodes CDR1 SQVTM and CDR2 ANQGSEA. DNA of the CDR3: TGCAGCGTAAAAGGATCCCAAGAGACCCAGTACTTC. Its protein product is CSVKGSQETQYF.

At least ten counts were recorded for this clonotype. V is TRBV9 and J is TRBJ1-4, with 7 bases fitting TRBD1. The germline V gene has CDR1 SGDLS and CDR2 YYNGEE. The junction had 9 bases not matched to a gene; V was cut back by 0 bases and J by 7 bases. The CDR3 runs to 16 residues. CDR3 nucleotides: TGTGCCAGCAGCGTAGGGGAATTGACAGGGAGTGAAAAACTGTTTTTT. Translated: CASSVGELTGSEKLFF.

The rearrangement uses TRBV29-1 and TRBJ2-7; tentatively, D is TRBD2 (7 bases). Germline CDR1 SQVTM, CDR2 ANQGSEA. CDR3 length equals 13 residues. Trimming took off 8 bases at V and 2 bases at J, with 16 bases between the two ends. The CDR3 loop reads CSSRGGHPYEQYF. The CDR3, as DNA: TGCAGCTCACGCGGGGGACACCCCTACGAGCAGTACTTC.

V gene TRBV29-1 combines with J gene TRBJ1-2, with 7 nucleotides matching TRBD1. CDR3 length equals 13 residues. Germline V gene lookup returns CDR1 SQVTM and CDR2 ANQGSEA. V gave up 4 bases and J gave up 3 bases; unmatched junction bases: 5. The CDR3 spells CSVAQGGDYGYTF. CDR3 in DNA: TGCAGCGTTGCGCAGGGGGGCGACTATGGCTACACCTTC.

This clonotype was seen repeatedly, ten times or more. The genes are TRBV9 and TRBJ1-1; D might be TRBD1 (5 bases). The CDR3 runs to 15 residues. With 0 bases removed from V and 4 bases from J, the gap between germline ends came to 13 bases. The germline V gene encodes CDR1 SGDLS and CDR2 YYNGEE. The CDR3 sequence: CASSVGWGLGTEAFF. In nucleotides, the CDR3 is TGTGCCAGCAGCGTAGGTTGGGGGTTAGGCACTGAAGCTTTCTTT.

This clonotype was detected many times. This rearrangement joins TRBV6-5 to TRBJ2-5; D gene ambiguous. The germline CDR1 and CDR2 sequences are MNHEY and SVGAGI. V was pared by 2 bases and J by 5 bases, with 3 bases between. The CDR3 has 11 amino acids. CDR3 protein: CASSYGETQYF. The CDR3 DNA reads as TGTGCCAGCAGTTACGGGGAGACCCAGTACTTC.

V is TRBV12-3 or TRBV12-4 and J is TRBJ1-2; TRBD1 might be the D (5 bases). The CDR3 sequence is 13 residues long. Trimming took off 9 bases at V and 6 bases at J, with 17 bases between the two ends. The CDR3 loop is CASSFPGSDGYTF. The CDR3 DNA reads TGTGCCAGTTCTTTTCCAGGGTCAGATGGCTACACCTTC.

The rearrangement uses TRBV7-3 and TRBJ2-3, with D perhaps TRBD1 (5 bases). V lost 6 bases to trimming and J lost 1 base, with 14 bases between them. The CDR3 spans 15 residues. The germline gives CDR1 SGHTA, CDR2 FQGTGA. For the CDR3, the DNA is TGTGCCAGCAGTTTCCCTGGGGCTGGCACAGATACGCAGTATTTT. Translating gives CASSFPGAGTDTQYF.

Written as DNA, the CDR3 is TGTGCCAGCAGCTCGGCGGGGGGAGCTAACTATGGCTACACCTTC. Translated, it gives CASSSAGGANYGYTF. The chain has TRBV7-2 and TRBJ1-2; perhaps TRBD1 as D (5 bases). The germline V gene encodes CDR1 SGHTA and CDR2 FQGNSA. The V end lost 4 bases, the J end lost 0 bases, and 12 bases lay between the germline ends. The CDR3 runs 15 residues.

J is TRBJ2-7 and V is TRBV20-1; D is undetermined. Trimming left V 2 bases short and J 12 bases short, with 17 bases between. The germline gives CDR1 DFQATT, CDR2 SNEGSKA (reference sequence). CDR3 length: 12 residues. This chain's CDR3 is CSARPPGDYPYF. The CDR3 region has the DNA TGCAGTGCTAGACCCCCCGGAGATTATCCGTACTTC.

This clonotype has only a few counts. CDR3 coding DNA: TGTGCCATCAGTGACTACCCGGGACAGGGGCACTCTGAAGCTTTCTTT. As protein: CAISDYPGQGHSEAFF. The J gene is TRBJ1-1, the V gene TRBV10-3; 10 nucleotides align to TRBD1. V shed 3 bases, J shed 6 bases, and the junction held 10 bases outside the gene matches. Germline V gene lookup returns CDR1 ENHRY and CDR2 SYGVKD. This CDR3 spans 16 amino acids.

This clonotype was recorded many times. The rearrangement links TRBV5-1 to TRBJ2-7; possibly TRBD1 for D (6 bases). The V end was cut by 1 base, the J end by 6 bases, with 17 bases between. The CDR3 contains 15 residues. CDR1 SGHRS and CDR2 YFSETQ come from the germline V gene. The CDR3 DNA sequence: TGCGCCAGCAGCTTGACAGGGTTTCAGAAGGGCGAGCAGTACTTC. It yields the protein CASSLTGFQKGEQYF.

The sample holds a few counts of this clonotype. J is TRBJ1-6 and V is TRBV7-9; 8 nucleotides align to TRBD1. Germline CDR1 is SEHNR and CDR2 is FQNEAQ (reference sequence). The V and J ends lost 5 bases and 9 bases, in that order; junction bases with no gene match: 6. The CDR3 consists of 14 residues. The CDR3 DNA sequence: TGTGCCAGCAGCCACCGGGACAGGTCTTCACCCCTCCACTTT. Amino acid sequence: CASSHRDRSSPLHF.

This clonotype is a singleton in its sample. The CDR3 ends on some other residue instead of the conserved phenylalanine or tryptophan, so this is likely a read error. The chain combines TRBV24-1 with TRBJ2-2; unclear D gene. Trimming shortened V by 4 bases and J by 3 bases, and 11 bases separated the two germline ends. Germline V gene lookup returns CDR1 KGHDR and CDR2 SFDVKD. The CDR3 spans 15 residues. The CDR3 loop reads CATSDLARDTGELFL. CDR3 coding DNA: TGTGCCACCAGTGACCTCGCCCGGGACACCGGGGAGCTGTTTTTA.

The chain is built from TRBV2 and TRBJ2-2; unclear D gene. CDR3 length equals 11 residues. V dropped 4 bases and J dropped 13 bases, with 10 bases sitting between them. Germline CDR1 and CDR2: SNHLY and FYNNEI. CDR3 nucleotides: TGTGCCAGCAGTGCTGGAGTTGGGCTGTTTTTT. Translated: CASSAGVGLFF.

V is TRBV11-3 and J is TRBJ2-5; 9 bases agree with TRBD2. The CDR3 is 14 amino acids. J was trimmed by 1 base and V by 4 bases; bases with no gene match: 1. Germline V gene sequence: CDR1 SGHNT, CDR2 YENEEA. The CDR3 coding sequence is TGTGCCAGCAGCTCGCGGGAGGGCCAAGAGACCCAGTACTTC. Translating it yields CASSSREGQETQYF.

The chain is built from TRBV7-2 and TRBJ1-4, with D maybe TRBD1 (5 bases). The germline V gene encodes CDR1 SGHTA and CDR2 FQGNSA. This CDR3 comprises 15 residues. Trimming took off 3 bases at V and 3 bases at J, with 11 bases between the two ends. The chain's CDR3 is CASSLKAGANEKLFF. The CDR3 nucleotides read TGTGCCAGCAGCTTGAAGGCGGGGGCTAATGAAAAACTGTTTTTT.

The chain links TRBV9 to TRBJ1-6; D is uncertain. Trimming left V 4 bases short and J 10 bases short, with 15 bases between. Per the germline V gene, CDR1 is SGDLS and CDR2 is YYNGEE. The CDR3 has 14 amino acids. This CDR3 is CASSRTGLGSPLHF. For the CDR3, the DNA is TGTGCCAGCAGCCGCACCGGCTTAGGGTCACCCCTCCACTTT.

This clonotype was seen a single time. The V gene is TRBV6-5, the J gene TRBJ2-7, with unresolved D. V lost 5 bases, J lost 7 bases, and 15 bases lay in between. From germline, CDR1 is MNHEY and CDR2 SVGAGI. The CDR3 consists of 13 residues. DNA for the CDR3: TGTGCCAGCAGTCGGTGGGAAAATGGGGAGCAGTACTTC. Its translation is CASSRWENGEQYF.

Details on this clonotype: With a much larger clone just one base away, this may be a read error. The J gene is TRBJ2-2, the V gene TRBV6-5; D unresolved. In germline, CDR1 is MNHEY, CDR2 SVGAGI. The CDR3 sequence is 15 residues long. V gave up 5 bases and J gave up 1 base, with 11 bases separating them. CDR3 sequence: CASSHGGLNTGELFF. In DNA form, the CDR3 reads TGTGCCAGCAGTCACGGCGGATTGAACACCGGGGAGCTGTTTTTT.